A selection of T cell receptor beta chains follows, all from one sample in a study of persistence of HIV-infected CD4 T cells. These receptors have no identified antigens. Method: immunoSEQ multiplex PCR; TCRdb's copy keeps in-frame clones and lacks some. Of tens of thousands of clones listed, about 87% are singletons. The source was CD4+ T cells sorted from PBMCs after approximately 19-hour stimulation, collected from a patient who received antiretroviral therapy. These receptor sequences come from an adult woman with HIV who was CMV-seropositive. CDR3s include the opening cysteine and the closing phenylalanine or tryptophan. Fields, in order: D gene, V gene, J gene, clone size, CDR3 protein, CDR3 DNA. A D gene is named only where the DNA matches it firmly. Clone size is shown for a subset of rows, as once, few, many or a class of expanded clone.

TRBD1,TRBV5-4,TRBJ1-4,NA,CASSLTGGKNEKLFF,TGTGCCAGCAGCTTGACAGGGGGGAAAAATGAAAAACTGTTTTTT
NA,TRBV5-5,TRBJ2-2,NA,CASSLEAGVITGELFF,TGTGCCAGCAGCTTGGAGGCAGGGGTAATCACCGGGGAGCTGTTTTTT
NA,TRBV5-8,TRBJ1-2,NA,CASSLGRGNYGYTF,TGTGCCAGCAGCTTGGGGCGGGGAAACTATGGCTACACCTTC
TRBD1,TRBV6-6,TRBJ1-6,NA,CASSPQGSARQGDRSPLHF,TGTGCCAGCAGTCCCCAGGGCTCAGCCCGACAGGGTGATCGTTCACCCCTCCACTTT
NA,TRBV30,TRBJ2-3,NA,CAWSKGSVTDTQYF,TGTGCCTGGAGCAAGGGATCGGTCACAGATACGCAGTATTTT
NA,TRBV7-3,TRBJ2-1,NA,CASSLTPRNEQFF,TGTGCCAGCAGCTTAACCCCCAGGAATGAGCAGTTCTTC
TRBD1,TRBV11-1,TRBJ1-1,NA,CASSVDRGWNTEAFF,TGTGCCAGCAGCGTTGACAGGGGATGGAACACTGAAGCTTTCTTT
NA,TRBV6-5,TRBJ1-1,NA,CASSLDLAGNTEAFF,TGTGCCAGCAGTCTCGATTTGGCCGGGAACACTGAAGCTTTCTTT
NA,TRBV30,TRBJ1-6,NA,CALKRYELDSPLHF,TGTGCCTTAAAACGTTATGAGTTAGATTCACCCCTCCACTTT
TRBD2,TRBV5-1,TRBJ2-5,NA,CASSLEGRLASFQETQYF,TGCGCCAGCAGCTTGGAGGGTCGACTAGCTAGCTTCCAAGAGACCCAGTACTTC
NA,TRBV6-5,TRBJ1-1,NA,CASSNGGTNTEAFF,TGTGCCAGCAGTAACGGGGGGACGAACACTGAAGCTTTCTTT
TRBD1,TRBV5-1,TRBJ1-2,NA,CASRLDRDYGYTF,TGCGCCAGCAGGTTAGACAGGGACTATGGCTACACCTTC
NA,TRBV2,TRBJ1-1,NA,CTSSDPDIEAFF,TGTACCAGCAGTGACCCGGACATTGAAGCTTTCTTT
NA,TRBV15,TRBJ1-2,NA,CATSRDRQGNYGYTF,TGTGCCACCAGCAGAGATCGTCAGGGGAACTATGGCTACACCTTC
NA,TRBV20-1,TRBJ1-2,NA,CSAKISYGYTF,TGCAGTGCGAAAATTTCTTATGGCTACACCTTC
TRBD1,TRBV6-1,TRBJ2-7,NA,CASSEAGDSGEQYF,TGTGCCAGCAGTGAAGCGGGGGACAGCGGCGAGCAGTACTTC
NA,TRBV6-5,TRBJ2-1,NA,CASSYLGESSYNEQFF,TGTGCCAGCAGTTACCTGGGGGAGAGCTCCTACAATGAGCAGTTCTTC
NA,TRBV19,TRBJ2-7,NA,CASSIEQAAGHEQYF,TGTGCCAGTAGTATAGAACAGGCGGCTGGCCACGAGCAGTACTTC
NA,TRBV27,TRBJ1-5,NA,CASSLRGRIDQPQHF,TGTGCCAGCAGTTTACGGGGGCGAATAGATCAGCCCCAGCATTTT
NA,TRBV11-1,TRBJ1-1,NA,CASSYDRHEAFF,TGTGCCAGCAGCTACGACAGACATGAAGCTTTCTTT
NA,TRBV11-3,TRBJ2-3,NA,CASSLGGIRDTQYF,TGTGCCAGCAGCTTAGGAGGGATCCGGGATACGCAGTATTTT
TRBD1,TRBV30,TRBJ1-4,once,CAWRFGTGLSEKLFF,TGTGCCTGGAGGTTTGGGACAGGCCTTTCCGAAAAACTGTTTTTT
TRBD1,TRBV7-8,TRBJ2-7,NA,CASSSYGQGGYEQYF,TGTGCCAGCAGTTCTTACGGACAGGGGGGCTACGAGCAGTACTTC
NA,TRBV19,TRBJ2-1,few,CASATPDSFYNEQFF,TGTGCCAGCGCTACCCCGGACAGCTTCTACAATGAGCAGTTCTTC
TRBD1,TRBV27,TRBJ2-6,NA,CASSTIRQGHGGANVLTF,TGTGCCAGCAGCACCATTCGACAGGGGCACGGTGGAGCCAACGTCCTGACTTTC
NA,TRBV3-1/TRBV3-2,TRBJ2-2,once,CATQGLGTGELFF,TGTGCCACTCAGGGGCTTGGCACCGGGGAGCTGTTTTTT
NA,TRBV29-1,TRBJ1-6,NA,CSVELRGAAYNSPLHF,TGCAGCGTTGAACTCCGAGGGGCCGCTTATAATTCACCCCTCCACTTT
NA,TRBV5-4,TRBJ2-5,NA,CASSLVGETQYF,TGTGCCAGCAGCTTGGTGGGGGAGACCCAGTACTTC
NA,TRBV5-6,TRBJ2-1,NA,CASSLVGDNNNEQFF,TGTGCCAGCAGCTTGGTGGGGGACAATAACAATGAGCAGTTCTTC
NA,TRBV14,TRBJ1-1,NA,CASSQIPNAEAFF,TGTGCCAGCAGCCAAATACCCAACGCTGAAGCTTTCTTT
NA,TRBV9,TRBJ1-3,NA,CASSPLARVGNTIYF,TGTGCCAGCAGCCCCTTGGCCAGGGTCGGAAACACCATATATTTT
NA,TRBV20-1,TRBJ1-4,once,CSARQGEKLFF,TGCAGTGCTAGACAGGGGGAAAAACTGTTTTTT
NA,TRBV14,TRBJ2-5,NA,CASSQDPSQETQYF,TGTGCCAGCAGCCAAGATCCCAGCCAAGAGACCCAGTACTTC
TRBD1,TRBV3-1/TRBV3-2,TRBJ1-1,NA,CASSQEGRTGTKNTEAFF,TGTGCCAGCAGCCAAGAAGGCAGGACAGGGACCAAGAACACTGAAGCTTTCTTT
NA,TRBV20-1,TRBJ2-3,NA,CSASPGADTQYF,TGCAGTGCTAGTCCGGGGGCAGATACGCAGTATTTT
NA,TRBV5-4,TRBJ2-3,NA,CATSAASTDTQYF,TGTGCCACCTCAGCGGCTAGCACAGATACGCAGTATTTT
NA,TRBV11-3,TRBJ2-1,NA,CASSLGREQFF,TGTGCCAGCAGCTTAGGTCGTGAGCAGTTCTTC
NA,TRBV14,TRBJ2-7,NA,CASSQETGMPYEQYF,TGTGCCAGCAGCCAAGAGACGGGCATGCCCTACGAGCAGTACTTC
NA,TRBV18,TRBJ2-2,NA,CASSPIIAGELFF,TGTGCCAGCTCACCCATCATCGCCGGGGAGCTGTTTTTT
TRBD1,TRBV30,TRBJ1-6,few,CAWSSGTGPLHF,TGTGCCTGGAGTTCCGGGACAGGGCCCCTCCACTTT
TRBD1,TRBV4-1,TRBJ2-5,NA,CASSPDRVKETQYF,TGCGCCAGCAGCCCGGACAGGGTGAAAGAGACCCAGTACTTC
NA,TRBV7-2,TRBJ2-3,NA,CASSLEGFDTDTQYF,TGTGCCAGCAGCTTAGAGGGATTTGACACAGATACGCAGTATTTT
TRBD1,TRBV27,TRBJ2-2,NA,CASIPRTGWAGELFF,TGTGCCAGCATCCCAAGGACAGGGTGGGCCGGGGAGCTGTTTTTT
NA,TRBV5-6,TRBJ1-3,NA,CASSRRGPGNTIYF,TGTGCCAGCAGCCGACGGGGGCCTGGAAACACCATATATTTT
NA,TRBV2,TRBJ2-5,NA,CASSEERLKTQYF,TGTGCCAGCAGTGAGGAGAGGTTGAAGACCCAGTACTTC
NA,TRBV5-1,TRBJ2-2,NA,CASSDTGTTGELFF,TGCGCCAGCAGCGACACAGGGACCACCGGGGAGCTGTTTTTT